Listed below are T cell receptor beta chains from one sample, sequenced in a study of shared clonotypes between healthy human individuals. Sequenced by immunoSEQ multiplex PCR; TCRdb stores in-frame clones only, minus some. The sample has 750,000 to 1,000,000 clones; about 91% are singletons. The sample consisted of naive CD8+ T cells sorted from blood. These receptors originate from a man under 40 in good health. Each CDR3 is given with its conserved first and last residue. A D gene is named only where the DNA matches it firmly. Some rows have no size entry. The others give once, few or many, or a class for an expanded clone.

>TRBV5-5|15|TRBD2|.|TRBJ2-7
TGTGCCAGCAGCCCTAGGACTAGCCAGATTTACGAGCAGTACTTC
CASSPRTSQIYEQYF
>TRBV7-8|15|.|.|TRBJ2-2
TGTGCCAGCATCCGTGGGGGCCTCTTACACGGGGAGCTGTTTTTT
CASIRGGLLHGELFF
>TRBV27|17|TRBD2|many|TRBJ2-7
TGTGCCAGCAGTTATCTAGCGGGAGGGGGAGGCTCCTACGAGCAGTACTTC
CASSYLAGGGGSYEQYF
>TRBV7-3|15|.|.|TRBJ2-1
TGTGCCAGCAGCTTAACCGGGTCAGAATACAATGAGCAGTTCTTC
CASSLTGSEYNEQFF
>TRBV4-1|16|.|.|TRBJ1-4
TGCGCCAGCAGCCAAGAGCTGGCCTCAACTAATGAAAAACTGTTTTTT
CASSQELASTNEKLFF
>TRBV4-1|14|.|.|TRBJ2-1
TGCGCCAGCAGCCAAGGGGTCGGTCCCGATGAGCAGTTCTTC
CASSQGVGPDEQFF
>TRBV5-4|17|TRBD1|.|TRBJ1-1
TGTGCCAGCAGCTTGGAGGGGACAGCCCTCATCGACACTGAAGCTTTCTTT
CASSLEGTALIDTEAFF
>TRBV28|15|TRBD1|.|TRBJ2-1
TGTGCCAGCAGTCCCCTGGGACAGGGCGACAATGAGCAGTTCTTC
CASSPLGQGDNEQFF
>TRBV7-2|13|.|.|TRBJ2-1
TGTGCCAGCAGCTTTGACTCTTTCCCCGAGCAGTTCTTC
CASSFDSFPEQFF
>TRBV7-9|15|.|.|TRBJ2-3
TGTGCCAGCAGCCATGGGTGGGTACCAGAGGATACGCAGTATTTT
CASSHGWVPEDTQYF
>TRBV19|15|.|few|TRBJ2-7
TGTGCCAGCACTACGGAGGGACACACCACCTACGAGCAGTACTTC
CASTTEGHTTYEQYF
>TRBV27|13|.|.|TRBJ2-5
TGTGCCAGCAGTTCCCTAGCGAGAGAGACCCAGTACTTC
CASSSLARETQYF
>TRBV7-3|16|TRBD2|.|TRBJ2-3
TGTGCCAGCAGCGAAGGGACTAGCGGGTTGACAGATACGCAGTATTTT
CASSEGTSGLTDTQYF
>TRBV29-1|13|.|.|TRBJ2-3
TGCAGCGTCGTCACCCTTAGCACAGATACGCAGTATTTT
CSVVTLSTDTQYF
>TRBV9|15|TRBD2|.|TRBJ2-7
TGTGCCAGCAGCGCGGGGGGGACTAGCGGCTACGAGCAGTACTTC
CASSAGGTSGYEQYF
>TRBV6-1|18|TRBD2|.|TRBJ2-5
TGTGCCAGCAGTGAAGCAGGGGGGACTAGCGGGAGAGGAGAGACCCAGTACTTC
CASSEAGGTSGRGETQYF
>TRBV27|14|.|.|TRBJ2-2
TGTGCCAGCAAAGGCGGGCCGGTAACCGGGGAGCTGTTTTTT
CASKGGPVTGELFF
>TRBV6-4|14|TRBD1|.|TRBJ1-1
TGTGCCAGCAGTGCCTCTCCAGGGGGAACTGAAGCTTTCTTT
CASSASPGGTEAFF
>TRBV30|14|TRBD1|few|TRBJ2-7
TGTGCCTGGAGCCTCGGGACAGGGAGGAACGAGCAGTACTTC
CAWSLGTGRNEQYF
>TRBV14|15|.|.|TRBJ1-4
TGTGCCAGCAGCCAAACGCGGCCGATGAATGAAAAACTGTTTTTT
CASSQTRPMNEKLFF
>TRBV7-9|19|TRBD1|.|TRBJ1-4
TGTGCCAGCAGCTTAGGACGTACAGGGGGGTCGGCAACTAATGAAAAACTGTTTTTT
CASSLGRTGGSATNEKLFF
>TRBV15|15|TRBD2|.|TRBJ2-1
TGTGCCACCAGCAGAGTCGGGGGGAGCAACAATGAGCAGTTCTTC
CATSRVGGSNNEQFF
>TRBV29-1|11|.|once|TRBJ1-1
TGCAGCGTTTGGGAGAACACTGAAGCTTTCTTT
CSVWENTEAFF
>TRBV7-9|17|TRBD2|.|TRBJ2-1
TGTGCCAGCAGCTTACTGGGTAGCGGGTTGCTCGACAATGAGCAGTTCTTC
CASSLLGSGLLDNEQFF
>TRBV4-1|16|TRBD2|once|TRBJ2-7
TGCGCCAGCAGCCAAGGGTGGAGCGGGAGGGCCTACGAGCAGTACTTC
CASSQGWSGRAYEQYF
>TRBV15|14|.|.|TRBJ2-5
TGTGCCACCAGCAGAGATCAGGGAGAAGAGACCCAGTACTTC
CATSRDQGEETQYF
>TRBV7-9|14|.|.|TRBJ2-1
TGTGCCAGCAGCACACCCGAGATCGTTGATGAGCAGTTCTTC
CASSTPEIVDEQFF
>TRBV27|15|TRBD2|.|TRBJ2-7
TGTGCCAGCAGTTTATACGGGAGGCTGTCCTACGAGCAGTACTTC
CASSLYGRLSYEQYF
>TRBV4-1|17|.|.|TRBJ2-7
TGCGCCAGCAGCCACAGATTCGACCGGGAGATAACCTACGAGCAGTACTTC
CASSHRFDREITYEQYF
>TRBV5-4|17|.|.|TRBJ2-1
TGTGCCAGCAGCTTGGCTCCGGAGGACAGAAACTACAATGAGCAGTTCTTC
CASSLAPEDRNYNEQFF
>TRBV5-8|15|TRBD2|.|TRBJ2-1
TGTGCCAGCGGGGAACTAGCGGGAGGGTTGAATGAGCAGTTCTTC
CASGELAGGLNEQFF
>TRBV5-6|15|.|.|TRBJ2-2
TGTGCCAGCAGCTCGGGACACTTGAACACCGGGGAGCTGTTTTTT
CASSSGHLNTGELFF
>TRBV30|14|.|once|TRBJ1-3
TGTGCCTGGAGTTTCGGGGAGGTGGGAAACACCATATATTTT
CAWSFGEVGNTIYF
>TRBV7-9|15|.|.|TRBJ2-1
TGTGCCAGCAGCTTAGCGGAATCCTCCTACAATGAGCAGTTCTTC
CASSLAESSYNEQFF
>TRBV5-1|18|TRBD2|once|TRBJ2-3
TGCGCCAGCAGCGCCGGACTAGCGGGAGGCGAGGGCACAGATACGCAGTATTTT
CASSAGLAGGEGTDTQYF
>TRBV29-1|13|.|.|TRBJ2-3
TGCAGCGTTTGTAAGACGAGCACAGATACGCAGTATTTT
CSVCKTSTDTQYF
>TRBV28|16|TRBD2|.|TRBJ2-1
TGTGCCAGTGCGTGGGGCCTGACTAGCGGGTCCAATGAGCAGTTCTTC
CASAWGLTSGSNEQFF
>TRBV9|16|TRBD2|.|TRBJ2-1
TGTGCCAGCAGCCCCCAAGCACTAGCGGGAGACAATGAGCAGTTCTTC
CASSPQALAGDNEQFF
>TRBV29-1|13|.|.|TRBJ2-7
TGCAGCGTTGTATTGGGACCCGGGACTGAGCAGTACTTC
CSVVLGPGTEQYF
>TRBV27|13|TRBD1|.|TRBJ1-1
TGTGCCAGCAGTTCGCCGACAGGGCGTCCTGCTTTCTTT
CASSSPTGRPAFF
>TRBV11-3|15|.|.|TRBJ2-5
TGTGCCAGCAGCTTAAGTCCTGGGAACCAAGAGACCCAGTACTTC
CASSLSPGNQETQYF
>TRBV6-6|13|.|.|TRBJ1-5
TGTGCCAGCAGCAACTCAGCAGATCAGCCCCAGCATTTT
CASSNSADQPQHF
>TRBV5-1|15|TRBD2|.|TRBJ2-7
TGCGCCAGCAGCCCCTTAGCGGGAGACGCCTACGAGCAGTACTTC
CASSPLAGDAYEQYF
>TRBV7-9|15|TRBD1|.|TRBJ2-5
TGTGCCAGCAGTTCTACAGGGGGTAGGAAAGAGACCCAGTACTTC
CASSSTGGRKETQYF